These 22 T cell receptor beta chains were all obtained from the same sample, sequenced in a study of blood T cells in healthy people across ages. Then a second PCR, running about 7 to 11 cycles, was carried out with a sample-barcoded 5' primer and a J-beta primer mix. TCRdb reprocessed the 5' RACE reads via MiXCR and lists one record per CDR3 protein. The sample holds 1,500,000 or so distinct CDR3 sequences, less than 45% seen once. Sequencing was performed on blood. The receptors were gathered from a woman under 30 in good health.

This clonotype was detected only a few times. The J gene is TRBJ2-3, the V gene TRBV7-9, with 8 bases lining up with TRBD1. Germline lookup yields CDR1 SEHNR and CDR2 FQNEAQ (reference sequence). Trimming removed 2 bases from V and 5 bases from J; junction bases left unmatched: 9. CDR3 size: 16 residues. This chain's CDR3 is CASSLLWQGAIDTQYF. The CDR3 nucleotides read TGTGCCAGCAGCTTATTATGGCAGGGGGCTATAGATACGCAGTATTTT.

The V call is TRBV27, the J call TRBJ2-7; D might be TRBD2 (6 bases). Germline CDR1 is MNHEY and CDR2 is SMNVEV (reference sequence). V was clipped by 1 base and J by 2 bases, with 15 bases between them. CDR3 size: 16 residues. The CDR3 loop reads CASSLWGGTGAYEQYF. DNA of the CDR3: TGTGCCAGCAGTTTATGGGGCGGGACTGGCGCCTACGAGCAGTACTTC.

The chain has TRBV29-1 and TRBJ1-5, with D possibly being TRBD1 (6 bases). V lost 4 bases and J lost 5, with 15 bases in between. Germline V gene data show CDR1 as SQVTM and CDR2 as ANQGSEA. CDR3 length: 14 amino acids. CDR3 residues: CSVAAGVGYQPQHF. CDR3 sequence (DNA): TGCAGCGTTGCCGCAGGGGTTGGTTATCAGCCCCAGCATTTT.

This clonotype was seen more than once but under ten times. This rearrangement joins TRBV12-3 or TRBV12-4 to TRBJ2-5; D is undetermined. CDR3 length: 16 residues. Trimming took off 3 bases at V and 3 bases at J, with 17 bases between the two ends. CDR3 sequence: CASSFPQIDPKETQYF. The DNA for the CDR3 is TGTGCCAGCAGTTTTCCGCAAATAGACCCCAAAGAGACCCAGTACTTC.

V is TRBV6-1 and J is TRBJ1-2, with a tentative D call TRBD1 (6 bases). Trimming stripped 8 bases from V and 4 bases from J, with 17 bases between. CDR1 and CDR2 from the germline V gene are MNHNS and SASEGT. This CDR3 comprises 14 residues. CDR3 residues: CASGARGDLYGYTF. CDR3 in DNA: TGTGCCAGCGGGGCGAGGGGGGACCTCTATGGCTACACCTTC.

J is TRBJ1-2 and V is TRBV7-2; TRBD1 matches 7 bases. The J segment lost 5 bases and the V segment lost 1 base, leaving 10 bases of the junction unmatched. In germline, CDR1 is SGHTA, CDR2 FQGNSA. There are 16 residues in the CDR3. The CDR3 spells CASSLGGAAGGYGYTF. The CDR3 DNA reads TGTGCCAGCAGCTTAGGCGGTGCGGCAGGGGGTTATGGCTACACCTTC.

The gene calls are TRBV29-1 and TRBJ2-1; D might be TRBD1 or TRBD2, each matching 5 bases. Trimming removed 5 bases at V and 9 bases at J, with 14 bases between. In germline, CDR1 is SQVTM, CDR2 ANQGSEA. This CDR3 is 12 amino acids long. Written as DNA, the CDR3 is TGCAGCGTTAATGAGGGTGGGGGTGAGCAGTTCTTC. It encodes CSVNEGGGEQFF.

The chain uses TRBV12-3 or TRBV12-4 and TRBJ2-1, with D tentatively TRBD2 (6 bases). V shed 4 bases and J shed 5 bases, with 9 bases lying between them. The length of the CDR3 is 13 residues. The CDR3 is CASSCGVNNEQFF. CDR3 DNA sequence: TGTGCCAGCAGTTGCGGGGTAAACAATGAGCAGTTCTTC.

Only one count was recorded for this clonotype. The chain employs TRBV12-3 or TRBV12-4 and TRBJ1-1; D not resolved. The CDR3 runs 14 residues. Trimming took off 8 bases at V and 1 base at J, with 14 bases between the two ends. CDR3 bases: TGTGCCAGCGGTCGAAGGCCGGCGAACACTGAAGCTTTCTTT. Protein product: CASGRRPANTEAFF.

The chain links TRBV6-2 or TRBV6-3 to TRBJ2-7; 14 nucleotides align to TRBD2. V shed 5 bases and J 4 bases; nucleotides not matched to a gene: 4. This CDR3 region has 15 residues. Germline V gives CDR1 MNHEY, CDR2 SVGEGT. The CDR3 DNA reads TGTGCCAGCAGTCCTGGGACTAGCGGGGGTTACGAGCAGTACTTC. Translating gives CASSPGTSGGYEQYF.

The chain couples TRBV7-9 to TRBJ1-2; D is perhaps TRBD1 (6 bases). The CDR3 contains 14 residues. CDR1 is SEHNR and CDR2 is FQNEAQ in the germline V gene (reference sequence). The V end lost 11 bases, the J end lost 5 bases, and 21 bases lay between the germline ends. This chain's CDR3 is CAVKRTQGAYGYTF. The CDR3, as DNA: TGTGCCGTGAAAAGGACACAGGGCGCGTATGGCTACACCTTC.

Note on this clonotype: Lacking the conserved final phenylalanine or tryptophan, this CDR3 likely reflects a read error. The rearrangement uses TRBV5-1 and TRBJ1-2, with D tentatively TRBD1 (6 bases). Germline CDR1 and CDR2: SGHRS and YFSETQ. Between the trimmed V and J ends, which lost 4 bases and 5 bases, there was a span of 21 bases. The CDR3 spans 16 residues. The CDR3 nucleotides read TGCGCCAGCAGCCCCGAAGGGGGATCCTTTTGGTATGGCTACACCGTC. Its protein product is CASSPEGGSFWYGYTV.

V gene TRBV20-1 combines with J gene TRBJ2-3, with D maybe TRBD1 (5 bases). Germline lookup yields CDR1 DFQATT and CDR2 SNEGSKA (reference sequence). The CDR3 has 14 amino acids. V was clipped by 6 bases and J by 0 bases, with 13 bases between them. CDR3 DNA sequence: TGCAGTGCCCAGGCAGGGCCTAGCACAGATACGCAGTATTTT. It translates to CSAQAGPSTDTQYF.

The chain has TRBV7-3 and TRBJ2-1; 9 bases match TRBD1. The better agreement between TRBJ2-7 and the DNA end casts doubt on the J call. Germline V lookup: CDR1 SGHTA, CDR2 FQGTGA. This CDR3 region has 15 residues. The chain's CDR3 is CASSYGTGTYNEQYF. The CDR3 nucleotides are TGTGCCAGCAGCTACGGGACAGGGACCTACAATGAGCAGTACTTC.

This clonotype was observed many times. This sequence joins TRBV12-3 or TRBV12-4 and TRBJ2-7; 14 bases match TRBD2. J gave up 5 bases and V 5 bases, and 17 bases lay outside the gene matches. This CDR3 has 19 amino acids. The CDR3, as DNA: TGTGCCAGCAGTCCCCAGTCCGGGACTAGCGGGGGAAGGTTCCACGAGCAGTACTTC. It encodes CASSPQSGTSGGRFHEQYF.

V usage is TRBV28 and J usage is TRBJ2-5, with TRBD2 identical over 9 bases. Judging by the DNA end, TRBJ2-7 fits better; the J call may be wrong. There are 15 residues in the CDR3. Germline lookup yields CDR1 MDHEN and CDR2 SYDVKM. CDR3 sequence: CASSLAGGPGYEQYF. CDR3 coding DNA: TGTGCCAGCAGTTTGGCGGGAGGGCCTGGGTACGAGCAGTACTTC.

Many counts were recorded for this clonotype. The genes are TRBV6-2 or TRBV6-3 and TRBJ1-5; D gene ambiguous. Germline V lookup: CDR1 MNHEY, CDR2 SVGEGT. There are 11 residues in the CDR3. V was clipped by 4 bases and J by 6 bases, with 4 bases between them. The CDR3 DNA follows: TGTGCCAGCAGTTCGGGTCAGCCCCAGCATTTT. Protein sequence: CASSSGQPQHF.

This chain uses TRBV7-3 with TRBJ2-5; 8 positions agree with TRBD2. The V gene's germline CDR1 is SGHTA and CDR2 FQGTGA. Trimming cost V 2 bases and J 11 bases; bases outside gene matches: 13. CDR3 size: 15 residues. Here the CDR3 reads CASSLGTRIYNEQYF. CDR3 DNA sequence: TGTGCCAGCAGCTTAGGGACTAGGATTTACAATGAGCAGTACTTC.

The J gene is TRBJ1-2, the V gene TRBV20-1; D is undetermined. CDR1 is DFQATT, CDR2 SNEGSKA, per germline (reference sequence). This CDR3 comprises 12 residues. Deletions cut 5 bases from V and 4 bases from J, with 11 bases between. The CDR3 is CSADHGSYGYTF. CDR3 in DNA: TGCAGTGCTGACCACGGCTCCTATGGCTACACCTTC.

The J gene is TRBJ2-5, the V gene TRBV3-1; D call uncertain. Germline CDR1 reads LGHDT; CDR2 reads YNNKEL (reference sequence). V lost 0 bases, J lost 5 bases, and 10 bases lay in between. This CDR3 spans 14 amino acids. The CDR3 sequence is CASSQEPASETQYF. The CDR3 coding sequence is TGTGCCAGCAGCCAAGAACCAGCGTCCGAGACCCAGTACTTC.

This clonotype was picked up a small number of times. CDR3 in amino acids: CSAPGGSYEQYF. CDR3 DNA: TGCAGTGCTCCGGGGGGGTCCTACGAGCAGTACTTC. The chain has TRBV20-1 and TRBJ2-7, with 8 bases that match TRBD2. The germline V gene encodes CDR1 DFQATT and CDR2 SNEGSKA (reference sequence). The CDR3 extends over 12 amino acids. J was trimmed by 1 base and V by 5 bases; bases with no gene match: 1.

The chain combines TRBV28 with TRBJ1-1, with 7 bases aligning to TRBD1. Germline V gene lookup returns CDR1 MDHEN and CDR2 SYDVKM. V gave up 7 bases and J gave up 6 bases; unmatched junction bases: 11. CDR3 length equals 14 residues. CDR3 region: CASTLEGADPEAFF. Here the CDR3 DNA reads TGTGCCAGCACGCTAGAGGGGGCTGACCCTGAAGCTTTCTTT.